This TCR beta chain was recorded in a study of T cell repertoires in cytomegalovirus infection. The table lists this clonotype with many counts. Each CDR3 protein gets one entry after TCRdb re-called the reads with MiXCR. The sample has about 490,000 distinct CDR3 sequences, roughly 12% seen once. Looked up from germline, CDR1 is SGHTA and CDR2 is FQGNSA. The ends were cut back, 2 bases at V and 16 bases at J, with 18 bases in the middle. The CDR3 consists of 13 residues. This TCR derives from a human donor in good health (CMV status not recorded). Some clones in this sample may be carry-over from other donors' samples. This sequence joins TRBV7-2 and TRBJ1-5; D is unresolved. The sample consisted of PBMCs. The CDR3 sequence is CASSLIGSHPEHF. DNA for the CDR3: TGTGCCAGCAGCTTAATCGGCAGCCACCCTGAACATTTT.